This note documents a single T cell receptor (beta chain) sequence. Noted treatment: over 15 received Ad26.COV2.S at low or high dose, single or two shots; 5 received placebo; per-sample allocation not given. Following the first vaccine or placebo injection, samples were taken on day 63. The V gene lost 6 bases and the J gene lost 0 bases, with 6 bases spanning the gap. This CDR3 spans 12 amino acids. In germline, CDR1 is GTSNPN, CDR2 SVGIG (reference sequence). This specimen belongs to a study of Ad26.COV2.S vaccination and SARS-CoV-2 variants. TCRdb's copy holds only in-frame clones and misses some; the assay was immunoSEQ multiplex PCR. The sample yields approximately 450,000 clones, around nine tenths seen once.

The source of this sequence is a person between 18 and 65 years old who received the Ad26.COV2.S COVID-19 vaccine or a placebo. This chain joins TRBV30 and TRBJ1-3; D remains unclear. The material sequenced was peripheral blood, taken in a trial of Ad26.COV2.S vaccine versus placebo. CDR3: CACDFSGNTIYF. The CDR3, as DNA: TGTGCCTGCGACTTCTCTGGAAACACCATATATTTT.